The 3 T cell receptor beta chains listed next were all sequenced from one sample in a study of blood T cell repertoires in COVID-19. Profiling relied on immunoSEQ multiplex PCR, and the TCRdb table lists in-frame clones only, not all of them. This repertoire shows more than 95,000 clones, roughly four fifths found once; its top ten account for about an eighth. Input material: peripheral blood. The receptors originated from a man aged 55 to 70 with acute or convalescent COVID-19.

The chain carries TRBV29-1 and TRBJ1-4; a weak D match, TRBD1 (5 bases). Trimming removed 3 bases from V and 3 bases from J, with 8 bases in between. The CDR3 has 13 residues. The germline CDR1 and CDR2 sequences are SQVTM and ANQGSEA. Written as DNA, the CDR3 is TGCAGCGTTGAGGGGCCAGCTAATGAAAAACTGTTTTTT. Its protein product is CSVEGPANEKLFF.

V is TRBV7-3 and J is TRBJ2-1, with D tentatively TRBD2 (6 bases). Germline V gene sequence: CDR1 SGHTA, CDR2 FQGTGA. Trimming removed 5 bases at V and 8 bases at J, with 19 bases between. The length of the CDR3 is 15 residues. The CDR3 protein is CASSPQPSRRDEQFF. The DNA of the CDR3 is TGTGCCAGCAGCCCACAACCCTCAAGGAGGGATGAGCAGTTCTTC.

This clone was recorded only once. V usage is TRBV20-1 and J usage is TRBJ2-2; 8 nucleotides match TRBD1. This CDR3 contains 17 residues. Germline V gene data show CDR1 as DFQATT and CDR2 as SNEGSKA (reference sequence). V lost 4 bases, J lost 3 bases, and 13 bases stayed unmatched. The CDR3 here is CSANDRGKGADTGELFF. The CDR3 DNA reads TGCAGTGCTAATGACAGGGGAAAGGGGGCGGACACCGGGGAGCTGTTTTTT.